The T cell receptor beta chain described here comes from a study of blood T cell repertoires in COVID-19. Whole-study context: Sites across the United States, Italy and Spain contributed samples from acute and convalescent COVID-19. The analysed material was cDNA or gDNA that came from T cells, B-cell-depleted T cells, or PBMCs.

The CDR3 has 17 amino acids. The junction had 6 bases not matched to a gene; V was cut back by 4 bases and J by 0 bases. The V gene's germline CDR1 is SGHDT and CDR2 YYEEEE. In the authors' workflow: Using reference gene primer amplification, nucleated cell counts were estimated. Repertoires were generated with immunoSEQ multiplex PCR, while TCRdb's copy carries only in-frame clones and drops some. V and J calls and clone size are copied from that table; D and trimming were computed from the DNA. The data hold tens of thousands of clones, with about 93% observed a single time. This sequence originates from a man between 65 and 79 years old with active COVID-19. The rearrangement links TRBV5-6 to TRBJ2-6; 8 bases align to TRBD1. Sequenced input: peripheral blood. The CDR3 is CASSPGTGSSGANVLTF. The CDR3 DNA reads as TGTGCCAGCAGCCCCGGGACAGGAAGCTCTGGGGCCAACGTCCTGACTTTC.